This T cell receptor beta chain was retrieved from a study of cytomegalovirus exposure and HLA in healthy donors. Overall study findings and caveats: Common viral pathogens seemed, in a later analysis, to connect with several of the most significant clusters. As was reported, the HLA-A and HLA-B alleles of most subjects were accurately predicted from TCR beta sequences.

CDR3 length: 14 residues. Unmatched junction bases numbered 3, after V lost 4 bases and J lost 4 bases. Germline V gene data show CDR1 as MDHEN and CDR2 as SYDVKM. Vbeta (60) and Jbeta (13) primers were used in the PCR. Sequenced by immunoSEQ multiplex PCR; TCRdb stores in-frame clones only, minus some. The sample has some 110,000 clones; approximately 80% are singletons. As concerns this clone: Its specificity is not known.

What was sequenced was PBMCs. The gene calls are TRBV28 and TRBJ1-2; 10 positions match TRBD1. The clonotype originates from a woman aged 40 to 55 in good health and CMV-seropositive. For the CDR3, the DNA is TGTGCCAGCAGTTCAGGACAGGGGGGCTATGGCTACACCTTC. Translation gives CASSSGQGGYGYTF.